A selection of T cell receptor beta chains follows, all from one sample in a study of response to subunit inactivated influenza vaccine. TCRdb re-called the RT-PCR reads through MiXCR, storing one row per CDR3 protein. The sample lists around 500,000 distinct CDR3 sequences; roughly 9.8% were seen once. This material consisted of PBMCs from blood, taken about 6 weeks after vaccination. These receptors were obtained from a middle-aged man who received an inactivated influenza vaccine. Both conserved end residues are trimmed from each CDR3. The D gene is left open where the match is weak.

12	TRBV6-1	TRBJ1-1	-	ASSEWDRSPEAF
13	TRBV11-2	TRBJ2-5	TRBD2	ASSYAAGGQETQY
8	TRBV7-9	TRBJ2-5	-	ATSGETQY
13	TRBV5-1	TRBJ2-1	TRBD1	ASRPGQGVRNEQF
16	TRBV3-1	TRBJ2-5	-	ASSQDLARGDVQETQY
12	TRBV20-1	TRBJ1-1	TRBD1	SAHRTGLNTEAF
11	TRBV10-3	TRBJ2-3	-	AISPGTTDTQY
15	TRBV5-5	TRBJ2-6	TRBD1	ASSYRDRGSGANVLT
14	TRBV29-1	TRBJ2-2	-	SVGTFGGGITGELF
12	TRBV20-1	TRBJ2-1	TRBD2	SATVAGGLDEQF
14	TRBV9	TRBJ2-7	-	ASSVDAGLNSYEQY
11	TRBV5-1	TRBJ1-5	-	ASSYGQNQPQH
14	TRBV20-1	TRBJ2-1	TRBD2	SAPSPGGASYNEQF
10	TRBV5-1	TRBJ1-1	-	ASSLEGTEAF
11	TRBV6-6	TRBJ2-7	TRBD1	ATKVGQYYEQY
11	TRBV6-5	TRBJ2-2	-	ASSYRGIGELF
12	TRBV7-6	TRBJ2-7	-	ASSLVREDYEQY
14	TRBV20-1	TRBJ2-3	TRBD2	SPTGLAGGSTDTQY
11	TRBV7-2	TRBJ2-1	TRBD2	ASSSGTGRRPF
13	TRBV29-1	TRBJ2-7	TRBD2	SVRGTSAYSYEQY
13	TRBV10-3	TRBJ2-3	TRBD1	AISYGQGASDTQY
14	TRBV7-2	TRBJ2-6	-	ASSVGRYSGANVLT
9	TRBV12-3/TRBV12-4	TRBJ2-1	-	ASSSWGLRF
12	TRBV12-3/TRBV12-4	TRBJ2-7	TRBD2	ASREGTSSYEQY
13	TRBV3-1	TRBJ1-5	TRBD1	ASSHRQGAGQPQH
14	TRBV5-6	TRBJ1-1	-	ASSLGFLEANTEAF
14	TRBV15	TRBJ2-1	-	ATSREATAFYNEQF
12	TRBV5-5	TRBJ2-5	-	ASSLRIPRGTQY
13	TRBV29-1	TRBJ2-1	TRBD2	SVAGLGGKNNEQF
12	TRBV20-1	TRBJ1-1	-	SASHDARSTEAF
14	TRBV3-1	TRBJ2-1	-	ASSQEGGGSYNEQF
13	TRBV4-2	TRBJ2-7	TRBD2	ASSQAAGVSYEQY
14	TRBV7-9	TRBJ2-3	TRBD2	ASSAPSGTSSGTQY
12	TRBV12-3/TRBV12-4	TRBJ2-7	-	ASSLVSVRGKQY
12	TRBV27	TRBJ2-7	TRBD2	ASSIRTSGGEQY
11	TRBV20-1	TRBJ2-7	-	SAGSQGGYEQY
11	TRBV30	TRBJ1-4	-	AWSVRRNEKLF
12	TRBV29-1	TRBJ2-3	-	SVLGDWGTDTQY
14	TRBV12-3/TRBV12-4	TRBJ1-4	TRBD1	ASNNRGPATNEKLF
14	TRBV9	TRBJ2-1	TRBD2	ASSVQRTSGRNEQF
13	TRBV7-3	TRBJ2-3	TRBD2	ASSEGTSSTDTQY
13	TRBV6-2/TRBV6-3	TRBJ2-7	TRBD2	ASSYDSGGPYEQY
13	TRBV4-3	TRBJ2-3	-	ASSPGTAFTDTQY